These 15 T cell receptor beta chains came from one sample sequenced in a study of T cell repertoires in cytomegalovirus infection. These TCRs are of unknown antigen specificity. TCRdb reprocessed the reads via MiXCR and lists one record per CDR3 protein. The data hold around 100,000 distinct CDR3 sequences, with under 55% observed a single time. The material sequenced was CD8+ T cells from cultured PBMCs, taken from culture after CMV antigen stimulation. These TCRs come from a human donor in good health (CMV status not recorded). Some clones in this sample may be carry-over from other donors' samples.

Only a few counts were recorded for this clonotype. This chain joins TRBV5-6 and TRBJ2-1; D is possibly TRBD1 or TRBD2 (5 bases each). V was clipped by 3 bases and J by 3 bases, with 25 bases between them. The CDR3 has 19 residues. The germline CDR1 and CDR2 sequences are SGHDT and YYEEEE. DNA for the CDR3: TGTGCCAGCAGCTCCCATGTCCCCGGGGTCGAGGGGCTCTACAATGAGCAGTTCTTC. Residues: CASSSHVPGVEGLYNEQFF.

About this clonotype: It may be a read error: a sequence one base away is much more abundant. The chain couples TRBV7-4 to TRBJ2-1, with 8 nucleotides matching TRBD2. This CDR3 comprises 16 residues. The germline V gene encodes CDR1 SGHVT and CDR2 SQSDAQ. CDR3 nucleotides: TGTGCCAGCAGCCCCGTCGGGGGGGAATCCTACGATGAGCAGTTCTTC. Encoded protein: CASSPVGGESYDEQFF. The full variable domain, with the rest looked up from reference TRBV7-4 and TRBJ2-1, is GAGVSQSPRYKVAKRGRDVALRCDSISGHVTLYWYRQTLGQGSEVLTYSQSDAQRDKSGRPSGRFSAERPERSVSTLKIQRTEQGDSAVYLCASSPVGGESYDEQFFGPGTRLTVL.

The gene calls are TRBV2 and TRBJ1-2; D may be TRBD1 (6 bases). Germline V gene data show CDR1 as SNHLY and CDR2 as FYNNEI. This CDR3 is built from 14 residues. Deletions cut 10 bases from V and 4 bases from J, with 19 bases between. This CDR3 reads CATPLRGSSYGYTF. The CDR3 bases are TGTGCCACCCCGTTGAGGGGGAGCAGCTATGGCTACACCTTC. The whole variable domain, remainder taken from reference TRBV2 and TRBJ1-2, is EPEVTQTPSHQVTQMGQEVILRCVPISNHLYFYWYRQILGQKVEFLVSFYNNEISEKSEIFDDQFSVERPDGSNFTLKIRSTKLEDSAMYFCATPLRGSSYGYTFGSGTRLTVV.

The J gene is TRBJ1-5, the V gene TRBV28; unclear D gene. The CDR3 sequence is 13 residues long. The V end lost 5 bases, the J end lost 7 bases, and 12 bases lay between the germline ends. Germline V lookup: CDR1 MDHEN, CDR2 SYDVKM. CDR3 sequence reads: CASSLPVEQPQHF. As DNA, the CDR3 is TGTGCCAGCAGTCTGCCGGTTGAACAGCCCCAGCATTTT.

The genes are TRBV4-1 and TRBJ1-3, with D hard to call. Germline V lookup: CDR1 MGHRA, CDR2 YSYEKL. With 5 bases removed from V and 3 bases from J, the gap between germline ends came to 8 bases. This CDR3 comprises 13 residues. CDR3 sequence: CASSTLGGNTIYF. The CDR3 DNA is TGCGCCAGCAGCACCCTCGGTGGAAACACCATATATTTT.

The chain links TRBV6-1 to TRBJ2-5, with 12 positions matching TRBD2. CDR1 MNHNS and CDR2 SASEGT come from the germline V gene. V dropped 8 bases and J dropped 3; count of bases not matched to a gene: 7. The CDR3 is 15 residues long. CDR3 bases: TGTGCCAGCGGAGCGGCTAGCGGGGGGGAAGAGACCCAGTACTTC. Amino acid sequence: CASGAASGGEETQYF.

There are many counts of this clonotype. This sequence joins TRBV20-1 and TRBJ1-1; TRBD1 matches at 7 bases. The CDR3 has 14 residues. Trimming removed 1 base from V and 8 bases from J; junction bases left unmatched: 10. Germline V gives CDR1 DFQATT, CDR2 SNEGSKA (reference sequence). CDR3 residues: CSARAYRGTAEAFF. The CDR3 bases are TGCAGTGCTAGAGCATACAGGGGAACGGCCGAAGCTTTCTTT.

The J gene is TRBJ2-7, the V gene TRBV27, with 8 bases aligning to TRBD2. This CDR3 region has 16 residues. J lost 0 bases, V lost 2 bases, and 6 bases had no gene match. Germline lookup yields CDR1 MNHEY and CDR2 SMNVEV (reference sequence). In nucleotides, the CDR3 is TGTGCCAGCAGTTTAACAGCGGGGGATTTCTCCTACGAGCAGTACTTC. Its protein product is CASSLTAGDFSYEQYF.

A single count supports this clonotype. The gene calls are TRBV7-6 and TRBJ1-5; maybe TRBD1 (6 bases). Germline values: CDR1 SGHVS, CDR2 FNYEAQ. Trimming took off 3 bases at V and 1 base at J, with 7 bases between the two ends. The CDR3 has 14 amino acids. The CDR3 here is CASSLQGSNQPQHF. The CDR3 DNA is TGTGCCAGCAGCTTGCAGGGGAGCAATCAGCCCCAGCATTTT. The whole variable domain, remainder taken from reference TRBV7-6 and TRBJ1-5, is GAGVSQSPRYKVTKRGQDVALRCDPISGHVSLYWYRQALGQGPEFLTYFNYEAQQDKSGLPNDRFSAERPEGSISTLTIQRTEQRDSAMYRCASSLQGSNQPQHFGDGTRLSIL.

Many counts were recorded for this clonotype. The rearrangement joins TRBV27 to TRBJ1-5; D not resolved. Per the germline V gene, CDR1 is MNHEY and CDR2 is SMNVEV (reference sequence). V lost 5 bases to trimming and J lost 2 bases, with 7 bases between them. The CDR3 loop spans 13 amino acids. For the CDR3, the DNA is TGTGCCAGCAGTCCTCTGGGCAATCAGCCCCAGCATTTT. The encoded protein is CASSPLGNQPQHF.

There are many counts of this clonotype. V usage is TRBV28 and J usage is TRBJ1-2, with a tentative D call TRBD1 (5 bases). CDR1 MDHEN and CDR2 SYDVKM come from the germline V gene. V lost 6 bases, J lost 4 bases, and 15 bases lay in between. This CDR3 has 14 amino acids. In DNA, the CDR3 is TGTGCCAGCAGGTCTAGGGGCATAACCTATGGCTACACCTTC. Its translation is CASRSRGITYGYTF.

The chain is built from TRBV7-6 and TRBJ1-6, with 7 bases that match TRBD1. Germline V gene lookup returns CDR1 SGHVS and CDR2 FNYEAQ. The CDR3 sequence is 18 residues long. The V gene end was trimmed by 1 base and the J gene end by 0 bases; junction bases not matched to a gene: 6. The CDR3 loop is CASSLETGRSSYNSPLHF. CDR3 DNA sequence: TGTGCCAGCAGCTTAGAGACAGGGAGAAGCTCCTATAATTCACCCCTCCACTTT.

The chain combines TRBV2 with TRBJ1-1; possibly TRBD1 for D (5 bases). Germline assignment: CDR1 SNHLY and CDR2 FYNNEI. With 6 bases removed from V and 8 bases from J, the gap between germline ends came to 10 bases. The length of the CDR3 is 11 residues. In DNA form, the CDR3 reads TGTGCCAGCAGCGCCGACAGAGAAGCTTTCTTT. As protein: CASSADREAFF.

V usage is TRBV7-9 and J usage is TRBJ2-7, with TRBD2 as a possible D gene (5 bases). Trimming shortened V by 5 bases and J by 4 bases, and 21 bases separated the two germline ends. The CDR3 runs to 16 residues. The germline V gene encodes CDR1 SEHNR and CDR2 FQNEAQ (reference sequence). CDR3 region: CASSSTAGIGLYEQYF. The CDR3, as DNA: TGTGCCAGCAGCAGTACCGCCGGGATCGGGTTGTACGAGCAGTACTTC.

This clonotype was seen more than once but under ten times. V gene TRBV12-3 or TRBV12-4 combines with J gene TRBJ2-1; 12 positions agree with TRBD2. The ends lost 6 bases at V and 5 bases at J; junction bases unmatched: 8. The CDR3 length is 16 residues. CDR3 region: CASRILAGGRDNEQFF. The CDR3 DNA reads as TGTGCCAGCAGAATACTAGCGGGGGGCCGTGACAATGAGCAGTTCTTC.